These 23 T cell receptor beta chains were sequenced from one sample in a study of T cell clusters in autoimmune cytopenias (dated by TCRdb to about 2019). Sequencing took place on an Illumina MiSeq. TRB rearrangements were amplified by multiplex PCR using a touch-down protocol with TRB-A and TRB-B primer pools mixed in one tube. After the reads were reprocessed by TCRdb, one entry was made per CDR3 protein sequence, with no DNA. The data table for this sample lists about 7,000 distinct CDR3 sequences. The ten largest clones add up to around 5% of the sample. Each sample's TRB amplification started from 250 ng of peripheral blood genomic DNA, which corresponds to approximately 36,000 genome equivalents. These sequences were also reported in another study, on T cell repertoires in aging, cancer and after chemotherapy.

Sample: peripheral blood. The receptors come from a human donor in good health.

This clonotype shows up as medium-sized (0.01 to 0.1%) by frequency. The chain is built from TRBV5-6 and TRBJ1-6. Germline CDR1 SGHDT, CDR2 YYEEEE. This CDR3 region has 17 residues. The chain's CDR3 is CASSLGRERLRNSPLHF.

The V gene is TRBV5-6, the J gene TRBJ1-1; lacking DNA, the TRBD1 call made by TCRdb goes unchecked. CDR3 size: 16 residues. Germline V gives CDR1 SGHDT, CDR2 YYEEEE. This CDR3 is CASSRDRGQMNTEAFF. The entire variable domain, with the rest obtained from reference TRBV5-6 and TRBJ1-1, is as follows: DAGVTQSPTHLIKTRGQQVTLRCSPKSGHDTVSWYQQALGQGPQFIFQYYEEEERQRGNFPDRFSGHQFPNYSSELNVNALLLGDSALYLCASSRDRGQMNTEAFFGQGTRLTVV.

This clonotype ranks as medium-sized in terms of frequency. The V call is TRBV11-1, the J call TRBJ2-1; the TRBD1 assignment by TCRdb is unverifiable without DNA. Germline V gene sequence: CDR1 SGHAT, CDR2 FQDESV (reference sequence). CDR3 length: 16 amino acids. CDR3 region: CASSLAMAGGSNEQFF.

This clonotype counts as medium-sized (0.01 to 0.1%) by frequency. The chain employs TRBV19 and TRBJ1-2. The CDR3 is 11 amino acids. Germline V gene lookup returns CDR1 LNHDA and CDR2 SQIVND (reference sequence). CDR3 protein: CAAGGTRGYTF.

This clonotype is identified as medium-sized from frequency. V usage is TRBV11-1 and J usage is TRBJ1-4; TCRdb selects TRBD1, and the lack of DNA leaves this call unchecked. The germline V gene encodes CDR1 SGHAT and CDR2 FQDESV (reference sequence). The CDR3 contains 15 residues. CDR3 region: CASSFGTGPNEKLFF.

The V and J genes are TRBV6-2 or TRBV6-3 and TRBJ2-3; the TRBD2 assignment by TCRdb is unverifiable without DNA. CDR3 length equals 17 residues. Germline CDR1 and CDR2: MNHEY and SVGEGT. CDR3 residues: CASSEAGEPASTDTQYF.

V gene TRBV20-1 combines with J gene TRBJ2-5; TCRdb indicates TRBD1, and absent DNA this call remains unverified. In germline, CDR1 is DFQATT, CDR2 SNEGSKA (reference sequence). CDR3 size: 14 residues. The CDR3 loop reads CSAGDPGGTETQYF.

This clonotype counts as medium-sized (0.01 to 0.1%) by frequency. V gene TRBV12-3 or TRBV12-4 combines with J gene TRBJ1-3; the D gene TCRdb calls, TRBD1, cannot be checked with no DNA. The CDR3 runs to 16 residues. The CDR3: CASSEEGQAKWGTIYF.

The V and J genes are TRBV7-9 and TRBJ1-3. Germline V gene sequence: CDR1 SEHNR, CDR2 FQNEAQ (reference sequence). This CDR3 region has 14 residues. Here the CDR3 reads CASSKSGLGNTIYF.

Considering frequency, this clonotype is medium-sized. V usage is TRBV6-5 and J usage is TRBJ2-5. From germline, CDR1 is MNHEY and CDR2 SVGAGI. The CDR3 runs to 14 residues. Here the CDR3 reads CASNRRRGQETQYF.

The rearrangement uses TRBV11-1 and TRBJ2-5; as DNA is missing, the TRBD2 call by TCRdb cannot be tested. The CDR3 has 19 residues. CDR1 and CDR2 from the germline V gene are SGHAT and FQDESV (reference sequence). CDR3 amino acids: CASSRTFGTSGRGRETQYF.

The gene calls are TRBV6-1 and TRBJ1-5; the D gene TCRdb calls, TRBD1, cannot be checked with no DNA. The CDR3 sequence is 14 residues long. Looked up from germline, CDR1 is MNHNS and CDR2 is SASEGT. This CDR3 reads CASSYGGKNQPQHF.

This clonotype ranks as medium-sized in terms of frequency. CDR3 loop: CASSIDPTGTSGSKTQFF. The chain couples TRBV19 to TRBJ2-1; TCRdb's assignment of TRBD2 cannot be checked, as there is no DNA. This CDR3 comprises 18 residues. The germline V gene encodes CDR1 LNHDA and CDR2 SQIVND (reference sequence).

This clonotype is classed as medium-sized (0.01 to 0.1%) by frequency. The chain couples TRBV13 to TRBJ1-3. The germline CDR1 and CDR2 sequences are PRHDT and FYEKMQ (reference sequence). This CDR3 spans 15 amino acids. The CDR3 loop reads CASSLRITTGNTIYF.

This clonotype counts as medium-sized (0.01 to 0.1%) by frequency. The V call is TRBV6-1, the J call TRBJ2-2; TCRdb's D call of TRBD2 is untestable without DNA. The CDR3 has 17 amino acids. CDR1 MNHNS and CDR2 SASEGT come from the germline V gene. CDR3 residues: CASRGLAGGWNTGELFF.

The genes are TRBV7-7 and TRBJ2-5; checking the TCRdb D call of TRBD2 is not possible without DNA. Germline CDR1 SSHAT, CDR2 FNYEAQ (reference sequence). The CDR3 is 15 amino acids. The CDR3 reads CASSQGLAEQETQYF.

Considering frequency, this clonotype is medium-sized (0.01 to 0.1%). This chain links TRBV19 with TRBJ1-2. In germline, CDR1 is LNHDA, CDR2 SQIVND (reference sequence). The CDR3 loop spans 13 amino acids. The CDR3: CASSIGGTYGYTF.

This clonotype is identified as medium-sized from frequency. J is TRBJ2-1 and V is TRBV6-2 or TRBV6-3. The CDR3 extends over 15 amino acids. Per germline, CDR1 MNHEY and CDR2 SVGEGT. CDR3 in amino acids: CASRKEMSSYNEQFF.

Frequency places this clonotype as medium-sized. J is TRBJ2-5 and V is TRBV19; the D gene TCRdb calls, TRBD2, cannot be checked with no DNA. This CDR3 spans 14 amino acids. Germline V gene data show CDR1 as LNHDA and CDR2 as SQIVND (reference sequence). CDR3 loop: CASSTVGGGATQYF.

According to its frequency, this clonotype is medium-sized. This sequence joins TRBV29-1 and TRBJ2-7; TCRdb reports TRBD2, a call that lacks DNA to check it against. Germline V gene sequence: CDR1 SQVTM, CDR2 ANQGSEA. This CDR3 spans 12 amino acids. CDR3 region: CSVKSGAYEQYF.

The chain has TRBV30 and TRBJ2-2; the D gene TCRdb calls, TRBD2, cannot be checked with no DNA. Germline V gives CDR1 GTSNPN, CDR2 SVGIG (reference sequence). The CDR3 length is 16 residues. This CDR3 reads CAWSDSGTSGPGELFF.

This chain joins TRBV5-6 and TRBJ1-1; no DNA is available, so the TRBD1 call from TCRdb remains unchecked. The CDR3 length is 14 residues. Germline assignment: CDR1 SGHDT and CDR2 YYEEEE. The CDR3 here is CASSQSLGGTEAFF.

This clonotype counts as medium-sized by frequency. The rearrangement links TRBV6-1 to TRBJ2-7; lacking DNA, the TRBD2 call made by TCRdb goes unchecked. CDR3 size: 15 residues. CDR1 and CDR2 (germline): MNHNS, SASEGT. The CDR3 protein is CASSEGLADSYEQYF.